This T cell receptor (beta chain) was observed in a study of blood T cell repertoires in COVID-19. Looked up from germline, CDR1 is SGHTA and CDR2 is FQGNSA. V lost 5 bases, J lost 1 base, and 5 bases stayed unmatched. The CDR3 runs 14 residues. Libraries were prepared by immunoSEQ multiplex PCR; TCRdb keeps only in-frame clonotypes and omits some of them. The sample holds 300,000 to 350,000 clones, roughly 90% seen once. This receptor was taken from a woman between 70 and 85 years old with COVID-19, enrolled during active disease. The chain recombines TRBV7-2 with TRBJ2-7, with 7 bases fitting TRBD1. Sequencing used peripheral blood. This chain's CDR3 is CASSAGQDSYEQYF. The CDR3 DNA sequence: TGTGCCAGCAGCGCCGGACAGGATTCCTACGAGCAGTACTTC. Complete variable domain (other parts from reference TRBV7-2 and TRBJ2-7): GAGVSQSPSNKVTEKGKDVELRCDPISGHTALYWYRQSLGQGLEFLIYFQGNSAPDKSGLPSDRFSAERTGGSVSTLTIQRTQQEDSAVYLCASSAGQDSYEQYFGPGTRLTVT.